The TCR beta chain under discussion was sequenced for a study of blood T cells in healthy people across ages. Study background: T cells yielded about one barcoded beta molecule per two cells through template switching.

V lost 2 bases and J lost 2; bases outside the gene matches: 10. Per the germline V gene, CDR1 is SGHDT and CDR2 is YYEEEE. This CDR3 has 16 residues. For the second PCR, which ran for about 7 to 11 cycles, a sample-barcoded 5' primer and a J-beta primer mix were used. One entry per CDR3 protein, called by TCRdb with MiXCR from the 5' RACE reads. This table has over 750,000 distinct CDR3 sequences, roughly 25% appearing once. These data are also associated with another study on T cells of mothers and their children.

The source is a boy younger than 18 in good health. Specimen: blood. V is TRBV5-6 and J is TRBJ2-7, with TRBD1 matching 7 bases. The CDR3 DNA sequence: TGTGCCAGCAGCTTCCGCCCGGGACAGTTGCCCTACGAGCAGTACTTC. Amino acid sequence: CASSFRPGQLPYEQYF.